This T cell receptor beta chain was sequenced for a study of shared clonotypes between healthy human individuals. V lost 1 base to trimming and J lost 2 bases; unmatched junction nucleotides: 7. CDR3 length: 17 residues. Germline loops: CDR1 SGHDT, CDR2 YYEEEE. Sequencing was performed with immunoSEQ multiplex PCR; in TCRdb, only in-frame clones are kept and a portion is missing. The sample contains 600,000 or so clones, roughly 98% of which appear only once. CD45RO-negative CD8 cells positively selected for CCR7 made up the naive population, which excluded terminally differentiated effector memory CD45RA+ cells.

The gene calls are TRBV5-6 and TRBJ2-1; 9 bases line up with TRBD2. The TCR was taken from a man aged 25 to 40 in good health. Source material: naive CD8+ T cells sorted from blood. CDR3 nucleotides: TGTGCCAGCAGCTTGAGTGCGGGAGGGACGACCTACAATGAGCAGTTCTTC. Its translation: CASSLSAGGTTYNEQFF.